This TCR beta chain was sequenced in a study of regulatory T cells in long-lasting Graves disease. Combining iRepertoire HTBI primers with Arm-PCR of CDR3 regions, the authors built TCR beta libraries. Each CDR3 protein is one row after TCRdb ran MiXCR on the multiplex PCR reads. The sample carries about 440,000 distinct CDR3 sequences, about 16% recorded once. The sample holds a few counts of this clonotype. Looked up from germline, CDR1 is LGHNA and CDR2 is YSLEER. J gave up 5 bases and V 2 bases, and 10 bases lay outside the gene matches. This CDR3 comprises 16 residues. The time point here: newly diagnosed GD, antithyroid drugs for less than 3 months. Extracted PBMC RNA gave rise to the TCR library. The data were also submitted as part of a second study, on T cells in Graves' hyperthyroidism and ophthalmopathy. That paper notes: With the HTBI primer set, the TCR CDR3 went through a first round of RT-PCR.

The sample here was peripheral blood mononuclear cells (PBMCs), taken at new diagnosis, from a patient treated with antithyroid drugs. The sequence derives from a woman aged 30 to 39 with Graves disease. The rearrangement uses TRBV4-3 and TRBJ2-3; 7 nucleotides line up with TRBD1. CDR3 in DNA: TGCGCCAGCAGCCAATCGAGGGGGCTAGAGATAGATACGCAGTATTTT. Translating gives CASSQSRGLEIDTQYF.